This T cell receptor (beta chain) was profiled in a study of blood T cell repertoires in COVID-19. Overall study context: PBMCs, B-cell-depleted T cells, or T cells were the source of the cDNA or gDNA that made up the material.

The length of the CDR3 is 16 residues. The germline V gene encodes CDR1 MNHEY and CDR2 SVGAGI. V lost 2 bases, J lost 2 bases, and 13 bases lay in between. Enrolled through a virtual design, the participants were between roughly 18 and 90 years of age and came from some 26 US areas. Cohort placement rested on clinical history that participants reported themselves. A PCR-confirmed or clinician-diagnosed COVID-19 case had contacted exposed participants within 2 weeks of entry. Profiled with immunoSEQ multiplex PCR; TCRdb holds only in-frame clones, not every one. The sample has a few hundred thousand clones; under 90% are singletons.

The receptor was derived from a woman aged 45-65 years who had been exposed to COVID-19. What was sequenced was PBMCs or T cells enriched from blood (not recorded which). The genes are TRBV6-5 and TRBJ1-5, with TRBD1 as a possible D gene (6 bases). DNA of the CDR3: TGTGCCAGCAGTTACATCAGGGGTTCGGGCAATCAGCCCCAGCATTTT. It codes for CASSYIRGSGNQPQHF.